This T cell receptor (beta chain) comes out of a study of beta chain features in type 1 diabetes. This clone was detected a few times. The isolated RNA, all of it, was reverse transcribed, so expressed TCRB transcripts were what got sequenced. This table comes from immunoSEQ multiplex PCR, and its TCRdb copy is limited to in-frame clones, with some not included. The sample has roughly 300,000 clones, 7.5% to 9% seen once. V was pared by 5 bases and J by 6 bases, with 19 bases between. Germline V gene data show CDR1 as SEHNR and CDR2 as FQNEAQ (reference sequence). The length of the CDR3 is 15 residues.

The rearrangement uses TRBV7-9 and TRBJ1-2; D remains ambiguous. The TCR originated in a woman aged 18-30 years in good health. Sequencing was carried out using central memory CD4+ T cells from blood. CDR3 loop: CASSHVSISLNGYTF. CDR3 DNA sequence: TGTGCCAGCAGCCACGTCTCTATTTCACTTAATGGCTACACCTTC.